The 25 T cell receptor beta chains listed next were all sequenced from one sample in a study. TCRdb passed the RT-PCR reads through MiXCR, listing each CDR3 protein once. Of around 700,000 distinct CDR3 sequences listed, approximately 15% were seen once; the top ten hold 3% to 4.5%. The sample comprised memory CD4+ T cells from blood. The origin of the receptors is a female donor in good health, serving as a healthy control.

This clonotype was counted a few times. The V gene is TRBV12-3 or TRBV12-4, the J gene TRBJ1-1; D is uncertain. The CDR3 has 13 residues. V dropped 6 bases and J dropped 0 bases, with 8 bases sitting between them. This chain's CDR3 is CASRPYLNTEAFF. The CDR3 DNA reads TGTGCCAGCAGACCGTACCTGAACACTGAAGCTTTCTTT.

The chain has TRBV24-1 and TRBJ2-5, with TRBD2 matching 7 bases. Germline CDR1 reads KGHDR; CDR2 reads SFDVKD. V shed 2 bases and J 5 bases; nucleotides not matched to a gene: 4. This CDR3 has 14 residues. The CDR3 DNA reads TGTGCCACCAGTGATTCGGCGGGGGTGGAGACCCAGTACTTC. Translated: CATSDSAGVETQYF.

This clonotype was counted between two and nine times. CDR3 loop: CASSWDEDNQPQHF. CDR3 sequence (DNA): TGTGCCAGCAGTTGGGACGAAGACAATCAGCCCCAGCATTTT. V usage is TRBV12-3 or TRBV12-4 and J usage is TRBJ1-5; D may be TRBD1 (5 bases). This CDR3 spans 14 amino acids. With 4 bases removed from V and 3 bases from J, the gap between germline ends came to 10 bases.

The sample holds a few counts of this clonotype. J is TRBJ2-3 and V is TRBV3-1; 8 bases are shared with TRBD2. V lost 4 bases to trimming and J lost 4 bases; unmatched junction nucleotides: 4. Per germline, CDR1 LGHDT and CDR2 YNNKEL (reference sequence). The CDR3 is made up of 14 amino acids. CDR3 in DNA: TGTGCCAGCAGCCTAAGCGGGAGTTCAGATACGCAGTATTTT. Translation: CASSLSGSSDTQYF.

This clonotype was found a few times. The rearrangement links TRBV9 to TRBJ2-3; D is unresolved. The germline gives CDR1 SGDLS, CDR2 YYNGEE. The CDR3 consists of 15 residues. V was trimmed by 0 bases and J by 0 bases, leaving 8 bases between them. The CDR3 region has the DNA TGTGCCAGCAGCGTAGGGATATCTAGCACAGATACGCAGTATTTT. Translation gives CASSVGISSTDTQYF.

This clonotype was seen more than once but under ten times. This chain joins TRBV2 and TRBJ1-4; perhaps TRBD1 as D (5 bases). V was pared by 6 bases and J by 0 bases, with 14 bases between. CDR3 length equals 16 residues. Per the germline V gene, CDR1 is SNHLY and CDR2 is FYNNEI. The CDR3 spells CASSGLDSATNEKLFF. The CDR3 DNA sequence: TGTGCCAGCAGCGGACTTGACAGCGCAACTAATGAAAAACTGTTTTTT.

The chain has TRBV6-2 or TRBV6-3 and TRBJ2-3; 9 nucleotides agree with TRBD2. Trimming removed 5 bases from V and 2 bases from J; junction bases left unmatched: 5. This CDR3 region has 15 residues. Germline V CDR1 and CDR2: MNHEY, SVGEGT. The CDR3 DNA reads as TGTGCCAGCAGTCGTAGCGGGGGAATCACAGATACGCAGTATTTT. This sequence encodes CASSRSGGITDTQYF.

The chain links TRBV7-2 to TRBJ2-7, with a possible D match to TRBD2 (5 bases). Germline V gene lookup returns CDR1 SGHTA and CDR2 FQGNSA. The CDR3 contains 15 residues. Trimming stripped 1 base from V and 3 bases from J, with 13 bases between. The CDR3 protein is CASSLGGSASYEQYF. DNA of the CDR3: TGTGCCAGCAGCTTAGGAGGGAGCGCCAGCTACGAGCAGTACTTC.

The V call is TRBV6-2 or TRBV6-3, the J call TRBJ1-5; perhaps TRBD1 as D (6 bases). Germline assignment: CDR1 MNHEY and CDR2 SVGEGT. V shed 4 bases and J shed 6 bases, with 16 bases lying between them. The CDR3 covers 15 residues. CDR3 sequence (DNA): TGTGCCAGCAGTTGGTCCACAGGGAGCGGTCAGCCCCAGCATTTT. Amino acid sequence: CASSWSTGSGQPQHF.

This clonotype was observed at least ten times. This chain links TRBV20-1 with TRBJ2-1, with 10 bases lining up with TRBD1. Germline values: CDR1 DFQATT, CDR2 SNEGSKA (reference sequence). The length of the CDR3 is 14 residues. V shed 3 bases, J shed 8 bases, and the junction held 7 bases outside the gene matches. In DNA, the CDR3 is TGCAGTGCTAGTGCCCCGGACAGGGGGGATGAGCAGTTCTTC. Residues: CSASAPDRGDEQFF.

The chain links TRBV18 to TRBJ2-3; D call uncertain. V lost 4 bases to trimming and J lost 2 bases, with 10 bases between them. Germline V CDR1 and CDR2: KGHSH, LQKENI. The CDR3 consists of 14 residues. This CDR3 is CASSLTDNTDTQYF. CDR3 in DNA: TGTGCCAGCTCACTTACGGATAACACAGATACGCAGTATTTT.

This clonotype was counted many times. The chain couples TRBV7-2 to TRBJ2-7, with 7 positions matching TRBD1. Germline-derived CDR1 and CDR2 are SGHTA and FQGNSA. V gave up 5 bases and J gave up 4 bases; unmatched junction bases: 5. The CDR3 is made up of 13 amino acids. The CDR3 reads CASSARQGYEQYF. The CDR3 bases are TGTGCCAGCAGCGCCCGACAGGGATACGAGCAGTACTTC.

There are many counts of this clonotype. CDR3 sequence reads: CASSLNTNYGYTF. The CDR3 DNA follows: TGTGCCAGCAGTTTAAACACAAACTATGGCTACACCTTC. This chain joins TRBV27 and TRBJ1-2; D ambiguous. Germline CDR1 is MNHEY and CDR2 is SMNVEV (reference sequence). The CDR3 is 13 residues long. Deletions cut 2 bases from V and 2 bases from J, with 6 bases between.

This chain connects TRBV5-1 to TRBJ1-2; D is uncertain. V lost 6 bases to trimming and J lost 8 bases, with 5 bases between them. In germline, CDR1 is SGHRS, CDR2 YFSETQ. The CDR3 is 9 residues long. The CDR3 DNA is TGCGCCAGCATGGGGGGCTACACCTTC. Translation gives CASMGGYTF.

This clonotype turned up a few times. The chain has TRBV12-3 or TRBV12-4 and TRBJ1-6, with D perhaps TRBD1 (6 bases). The CDR3 spans 15 residues. Between the trimmed V and J ends, which lost 2 bases and 7 bases, there was a span of 12 bases. The CDR3 nucleotides read TGTGCCAGCAGTTTAATGGGGGCGAAAAATTCACCCCTCCACTTT. Translated, it gives CASSLMGAKNSPLHF.

This clonotype was counted between two and nine times. This rearrangement joins TRBV5-1 to TRBJ2-7; the D call may be TRBD1 or TRBD2 (5 bases each). Looked up from germline, CDR1 is SGHRS and CDR2 is YFSETQ. The CDR3 is 14 residues long. V was cut by 0 bases and J by 6 bases, with 13 bases left in between. The CDR3 coding sequence is TGCGCCAGCAGCTTGGACGGGACCACTGGCGAGCAGTACTTC. Protein sequence: CASSLDGTTGEQYF.

V and J are TRBV7-6 and TRBJ1-4, with D perhaps matching TRBD1 (6 bases). CDR1 and CDR2 from the germline V gene are SGHVS and FNYEAQ. There are 14 residues in the CDR3. Trimming left V 2 bases short and J 6 bases short, with 10 bases between. The CDR3 loop is CASSLRAGDEKLFF. The CDR3 DNA reads as TGTGCCAGCAGCTTAAGGGCAGGGGATGAAAAACTGTTTTTT.

This clonotype was detected ten times or more. V and J are TRBV7-9 and TRBJ2-7; TRBD1 matches at 10 bases. The ends lost 5 bases at V and 6 bases at J; junction bases unmatched: 7. The CDR3 runs to 14 residues. CDR1 and CDR2 (germline): SEHNR, FQNEAQ (reference sequence). The CDR3 DNA is TGTGCCAGCAGCCAAGCCGGGGACAGGGGCGAGCAGTACTTC. The encoded protein is CASSQAGDRGEQYF. The whole variable domain, remainder taken from reference TRBV7-9 and TRBJ2-7, is DTGVSQNPRHKITKRGQNVTFRCDPISEHNRLYWYRQTLGQGPEFLTYFQNEAQLEKSRLLSDRFSAERPKGSFSTLEIQRTEQGDSAMYLCASSQAGDRGEQYFGPGTRLTVT.

This clonotype has more than one count but fewer than ten. The chain couples TRBV5-5 to TRBJ2-3, with 13 bases fitting TRBD2. The CDR3 is made up of 18 amino acids. CDR1 and CDR2 from the germline V gene are SGHKS and YYEKEE (reference sequence). Unmatched junction bases numbered 7, after V lost 2 bases and J lost 1 base. Written as DNA, the CDR3 is TGTGCCAGCAGCTTACTACTAGCGGGAGGGATCGGCACAGATACGCAGTATTTT. Translating it yields CASSLLLAGGIGTDTQYF.

V gene TRBV12-3 or TRBV12-4 combines with J gene TRBJ1-2; possible D gene TRBD1, 6 bases. The CDR3 runs 11 residues. Deletions cut 11 bases from V and 7 bases from J, with 14 bases between. The CDR3 here is CAAGRGAGYTF. CDR3 coding DNA: TGTGCCGCTGGGCGGGGGGCTGGCTACACCTTC.

The genes are TRBV12-3 or TRBV12-4 and TRBJ2-5; no reliable D call. The V end was cut by 4 bases, the J end by 1 base, with 10 bases between. This CDR3 spans 14 amino acids. This CDR3 reads CASSYVWGQETQYF. In DNA, the CDR3 is TGTGCCAGCAGTTACGTCTGGGGCCAAGAGACCCAGTACTTC.

V usage is TRBV12-3 or TRBV12-4 and J usage is TRBJ1-4, with D unclear. This CDR3 comprises 15 residues. With 6 bases removed from V and 0 bases from J, the gap between germline ends came to 11 bases. CDR3 residues: CASRPHTATNEKLFF. The DNA for the CDR3 is TGTGCCAGCAGACCACATACCGCAACTAATGAAAAACTGTTTTTT.

This clonotype showed up many times. The gene calls are TRBV5-1 and TRBJ1-2; D may be TRBD1 (6 bases). CDR1 is SGHRS and CDR2 is YFSETQ in the germline V gene. This CDR3 has 14 amino acids. The V and J ends lost 3 bases and 6 bases respectively, with 15 bases between them. CDR3 amino acids: CASSSTGIYDGYTF. CDR3 DNA: TGCGCCAGCAGCTCCACAGGGATCTACGATGGCTACACCTTC. Full variable domain (missing parts from reference TRBV5-1 and TRBJ1-2): KAGVTQTPRYLIKTRGQQVTLSCSPISGHRSVSWYQQTPGQGLQFLFEYFSETQRNKGNFPGRFSGRQFSNSRSEMNVSTLELGDSALYLCASSSTGIYDGYTFGSGTRLTVV.

This clonotype has at least ten counts. The genes are TRBV12-3 or TRBV12-4 and TRBJ2-1, with 7 bases lining up with TRBD2. The CDR3 covers 13 residues. The V gene end was trimmed by 7 bases and the J gene end by 5 bases; junction bases not matched to a gene: 5. CDR3: CASTWTRHNEQFF. For the CDR3, the DNA is TGTGCCAGCACCTGGACTAGACACAATGAGCAGTTCTTC.

This clonotype occurred a few times. J is TRBJ1-2 and V is TRBV18; D not certain. Germline V gives CDR1 KGHSH, CDR2 LQKENI. V was clipped by 2 bases and J by 4 bases, with 17 bases between them. The CDR3 runs to 16 residues. CDR3 protein: CASSPTRRNGLYGYTF. CDR3 DNA: TGTGCCAGCTCACCAACGAGACGAAACGGACTCTATGGCTACACCTTC. Combining the CDR3 with reference TRBV18 and TRBJ1-2 gives the whole variable domain NAGVMQNPRHLVRRRGQEARLRCSPMKGHSHVYWYRQLPEEGLKFMVYLQKENIIDESGMPKERFSAEFPKEGPSILRIQQVVRGDSAAYFCASSPTRRNGLYGYTFGSGTRLTVV.